These 13 T cell receptor beta chains were all obtained from the same sample, sequenced in a study of cytomegalovirus exposure and HLA in healthy donors. 60 Vbeta and 13 Jbeta primers were used in PCR. Sequenced by immunoSEQ multiplex PCR; TCRdb stores in-frame clones only, minus some. The table has more than 110,000 clones, about 78% seen once. The material sequenced was PBMCs. The source is a man aged 40-49 years in good health and CMV-seropositive.

This chain uses TRBV7-9 with TRBJ1-2, with TRBD1 identical over 10 bases. The germline V gene encodes CDR1 SEHNR and CDR2 FQNEAQ (reference sequence). V shed 5 bases, J shed 6 bases, and the junction held 6 bases outside the gene matches. CDR3 size: 14 residues. CDR3 in amino acids: CASSPRQGANGYTF. CDR3 DNA: TGTGCCAGCAGCCCTCGACAGGGGGCGAATGGCTACACCTTC.

The genes are TRBV4-2 and TRBJ2-3; 8 bases are a match to TRBD2. From germline, CDR1 is LGHNA and CDR2 YNFKEQ. J lost 0 bases, V lost 0 bases, and 2 bases had no gene match. The CDR3 length is 16 residues. CDR3 nucleotides: TGTGCCAGCAGCCAAGATCGCGGGGGGAGCACAGATACGCAGTATTTT. Its protein is CASSQDRGGSTDTQYF.

This chain links TRBV25-1 with TRBJ2-7, with 8 bases identical to TRBD2. This CDR3 has 17 residues. V was clipped by 4 bases and J by 4 bases; unmatched bases: 15. Germline loops: CDR1 MGHDK, CDR2 SYGVNS. CDR3 nucleotide sequence: TGTGCCAGCAGTGGCAGACCCGACCCGGGAGGGTCTTACGAGCAGTACTTC. Protein sequence: CASSGRPDPGGSYEQYF.

The rearrangement links TRBV6-4 to TRBJ1-4; D unclear. Germline CDR1 and CDR2: MRHNA and SNTAGT. V lost 5 bases and J lost 5, with 15 bases in between. The CDR3 totals 15 residues. CDR3 sequence: CASSLSGRSNEKLFF. CDR3 bases: TGTGCCAGCAGTTTGTCAGGCAGATCGAATGAAAAACTGTTTTTT.

The chain combines TRBV5-1 with TRBJ2-7, with 9 bases matching TRBD2. Germline CDR1 and CDR2: SGHRS and YFSETQ. The ends lost 0 bases at V and 3 bases at J; junction bases unmatched: 4. The CDR3 consists of 15 residues. CDR3 coding DNA: TGCGCCAGCAGCTTGGGAGGTAGCGGGAGCTACGAGCAGTACTTC. Its protein is CASSLGGSGSYEQYF.

J is TRBJ2-1 and V is TRBV13; TRBD2 matches 9 bases. Looked up from germline, CDR1 is PRHDT and CDR2 is FYEKMQ (reference sequence). Trimming removed 1 base from V and 10 bases from J; junction bases left unmatched: 14. This CDR3 has 17 amino acids. The CDR3 is CASSLDNGGGANFEQFF. CDR3 coding DNA: TGTGCCAGCAGCTTAGACAATGGCGGGGGGGCGAATTTCGAGCAGTTCTTC.

This clone was found a few times. The chain is built from TRBV28 and TRBJ1-5; D uncertain. From germline, CDR1 is MDHEN and CDR2 SYDVKM. Trimming pared 1 base from V and 6 bases from J, leaving 13 bases between. The CDR3 covers 15 residues. The CDR3 loop is CASSLLRTAGQPQHF. CDR3 coding DNA: TGTGCCAGCAGTTTATTACGGACTGCTGGTCAGCCCCAGCATTTT.

V and J are TRBV19 and TRBJ2-5, with TRBD1 matching 8 bases. Germline V CDR1 and CDR2: LNHDA, SQIVND (reference sequence). V shed 0 bases and J 4 bases; nucleotides not matched to a gene: 4. This CDR3 region has 15 residues. CDR3: CASSIDRGHGETQYF. The CDR3 nucleotides are TGTGCCAGTAGTATAGACAGGGGGCATGGAGAGACCCAGTACTTC. The variable domain in full, completed from reference TRBV19 and TRBJ2-5, reads DGGITQSPKYLFRKEGQNVTLSCEQNLNHDAMYWYRQDPGQGLRLIYYSQIVNDFQKGDIAEGYSVSREKKESFPLTVTSAQKNPTAFYLCASSIDRGHGETQYFGPGTRLLVL.

The chain is built from TRBV11-1 and TRBJ2-7, with TRBD2 matching over 8 bases. The V gene's germline CDR1 is SGHAT and CDR2 FQDESV (reference sequence). CDR3 length: 17 residues. V lost 5 bases to trimming and J lost 3 bases; unmatched junction nucleotides: 15. The CDR3 sequence is CASSIYRTSTNVYEQYF. CDR3 nucleotides: TGTGCCAGCAGCATATATCGGACTAGCACAAACGTCTACGAGCAGTACTTC.

This clone was recorded a few times. The rearrangement links TRBV19 to TRBJ2-3; a possible D gene is TRBD2 (5 bases). CDR1 is LNHDA and CDR2 is SQIVND in the germline V gene (reference sequence). Trimming removed 6 bases at V and 1 base at J, with 8 bases between. This CDR3 contains 13 residues. The chain's CDR3 is CASSEGGTDTQYF. The CDR3 bases are TGTGCCAGTAGCGAGGGTGGCACAGATACGCAGTATTTT.

This clone was recorded once. The chain combines TRBV28 with TRBJ2-7; 12 nucleotides agree with TRBD2. CDR1 is MDHEN, CDR2 SYDVKM, per germline. Trimming cost V 4 bases and J 2 bases; bases outside gene matches: 6. There are 16 residues in the CDR3. The DNA of the CDR3 is TGTGCCAGCAGTTCCCCACTAGCGGGGGGCCCCTACGAGCAGTACTTC. This translates into CASSSPLAGGPYEQYF.

The gene calls are TRBV15 and TRBJ2-3, with D tentatively TRBD1 (6 bases). CDR1 LNHNV and CDR2 YYDKDF come from the germline V gene (reference sequence). Deletions cut 1 base from V and 0 bases from J, with 11 bases between. CDR3 length: 16 residues. CDR3 sequence: CATSRGRTASTDTQYF. In nucleotides, the CDR3 is TGTGCCACCAGCAGAGGTCGGACAGCTAGCACAGATACGCAGTATTTT.

V gene TRBV11-1 combines with J gene TRBJ2-7; the D gene is possibly TRBD1 (6 bases). The CDR3 is 14 residues long. V lost 1 base to trimming and J lost 0 bases, with 7 bases between them. Per the germline V gene, CDR1 is SGHAT and CDR2 is FQDESV (reference sequence). CDR3 residues: CASSLDRVSYEQYF. The CDR3, as DNA: TGTGCCAGCAGCTTAGACAGGGTCTCCTACGAGCAGTACTTC.